This T cell receptor beta chain was recovered during a study of HIV-infected patients and healthy controls (dated by TCRdb to the mid-2010s). Libraries were built with 5' RACE. The sequencer listed for this sample is Illumina MiSeq. The raw public reads went through TCRdb reprocessing: fastp at Q25, MiXCR clone calling, in-frame beta chains kept. Every distinct CDR3 protein forms one entry, paired with its most common genes and DNA. This sample comprises some 20,000 distinct CDR3 sequences, roughly 19% of them detected only once. Clones ranked in the top ten supply approximately 35% of the sample. Comment on this clonotype: What antigen it recognizes has not been identified. Base qualities are not recorded, but no much larger clone differs from it by a single base.

The germline V gene gives CDR1 as MGHRA and CDR2 as YSYEKL. Spanning cysteine to phenylalanine, the CDR3 consists of 15 amino acids. Solely the CDR3 DNA is kept, with 45 bases framed from the first base. V is pruned by 3 bases and J by 4 bases, leaving 5 bases of the junction without a gene match. Source material: CD8+ T cells from blood. This sequence was found in a human donor in good health. The rearranged segments are TRBV4-1 and TRBJ1-2, with TRBD1 identical over 10 junction bases. The encoded CDR3 is CASSQAGQGGYGYTF. The nucleotide sequence is given as TGCGCCAGCAGCCAGGCTGGACAGGGGGGCTATGGCTACACCTTC.